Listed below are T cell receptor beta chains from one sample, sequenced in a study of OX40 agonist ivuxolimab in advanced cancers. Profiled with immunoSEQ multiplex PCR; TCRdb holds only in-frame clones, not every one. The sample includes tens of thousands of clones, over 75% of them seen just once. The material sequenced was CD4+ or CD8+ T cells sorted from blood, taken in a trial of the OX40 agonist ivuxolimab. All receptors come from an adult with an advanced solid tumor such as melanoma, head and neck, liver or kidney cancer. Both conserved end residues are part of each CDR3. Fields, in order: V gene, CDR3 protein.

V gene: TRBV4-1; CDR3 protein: CASSRVPGPLISLQETQYF
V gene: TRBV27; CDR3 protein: CASRDSSGSGNEQFF
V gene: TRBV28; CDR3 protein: CAAGQGPYEQYF
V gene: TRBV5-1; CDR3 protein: CASSFTTSASNEQFF
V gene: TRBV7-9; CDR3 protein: CASSLDLTSKYEQFF
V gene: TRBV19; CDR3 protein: CASSPREMMNTEAFF
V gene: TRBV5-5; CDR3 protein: CASSVGTGTYEQYF
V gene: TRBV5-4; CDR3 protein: CASSSKAGEVQNTQYF
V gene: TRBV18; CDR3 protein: CASSNQQGIVVNTIYF
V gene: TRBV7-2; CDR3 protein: CASSLAGPIAYEQYF
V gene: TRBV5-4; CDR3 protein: CASSVGWSQGKETQYF
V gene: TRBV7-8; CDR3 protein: CASSTGTGSLSNQPQHF
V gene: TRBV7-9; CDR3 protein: CASSQGQGIYEQYF
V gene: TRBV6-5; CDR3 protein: CASSLSRGVEKLFF
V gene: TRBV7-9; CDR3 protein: CASSSRLAGNNEQFF
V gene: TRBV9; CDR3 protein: CASSRSHLAGGVYEQYF
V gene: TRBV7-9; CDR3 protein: CASSLAWGGQGLLSDGYTF
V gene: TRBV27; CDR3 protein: CASSRVSGEGMNTEAFF
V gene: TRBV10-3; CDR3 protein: CAISATRQGDNEQFF
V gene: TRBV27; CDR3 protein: CASSPQANYEQYF
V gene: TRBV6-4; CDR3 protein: CASDQGALLKNTQYF
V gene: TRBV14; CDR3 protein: CASSLSAGLGSNEQFF
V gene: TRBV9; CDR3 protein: CASSIGQGARELFF
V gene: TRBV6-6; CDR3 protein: CASRMSGTPTYEQYF
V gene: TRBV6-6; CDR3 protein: CASSDRGLSGNTIYF
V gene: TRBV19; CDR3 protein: CASRSPADTQYF
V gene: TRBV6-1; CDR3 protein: CASSLEDRGREQYF
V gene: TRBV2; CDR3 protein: CASSGPGYTQYF
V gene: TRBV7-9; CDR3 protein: CASSLGQDAYEQYF
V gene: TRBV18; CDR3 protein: CASSPRGGPETQYF
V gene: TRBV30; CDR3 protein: CAARGVRQFTGELFF
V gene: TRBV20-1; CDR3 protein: CSAEDREGAFF
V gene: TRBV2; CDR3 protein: CASSVTPGLGTQYF
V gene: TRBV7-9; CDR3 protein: CASSLAEAFF
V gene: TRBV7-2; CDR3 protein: CASSLVGLQETQYF
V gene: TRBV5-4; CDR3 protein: CASSPRGERTDTQYF
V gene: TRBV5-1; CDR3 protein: CASSMGVQGSNTGELFF
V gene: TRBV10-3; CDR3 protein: CAISDSQGLRSYNEQFF
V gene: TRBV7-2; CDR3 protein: CASSLVSGSYEQYF
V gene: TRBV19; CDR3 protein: CASSPGSGIWATGELFF
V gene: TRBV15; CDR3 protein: CATSSLGRELFF
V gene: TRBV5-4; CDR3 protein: CASSRDTLSYNEQFF
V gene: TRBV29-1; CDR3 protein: CSVEIPGTGVRDEQYF
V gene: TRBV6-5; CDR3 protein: CASSERRWGYTF
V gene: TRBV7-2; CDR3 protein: CASSLSVGLNTEAFF
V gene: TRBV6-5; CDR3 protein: CASSPGPIGNTIYF
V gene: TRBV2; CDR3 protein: CASSVFRETQYF
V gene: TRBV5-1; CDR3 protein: CASSLEGRSNQPQHF
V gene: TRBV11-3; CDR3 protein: CASSRDNTGELFF
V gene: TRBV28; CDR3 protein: CASLLAGGYNEQFF